The sequence of this TCR beta chain was determined in a study of shared clonotypes between healthy human individuals (dated by TCRdb to 2020 to 2021). Concerning the study at large: The cohort comprised a couple of women and a few men aged 18 to 49 years. For each donor, CD4 naive and CD4 memory were each given three plates, CD8 naive was given two plates, and CD8 memory was given one plate. The study deeply sequenced blood TCR repertoires of five healthy adults to estimate repertoire size and the extent of clonotype sharing between individuals. Libraries were prepared and TCR repertoires were sequenced by different laboratories using diverse techniques, in order to increase sequencing depth and limit assay-specific biases. Between about 0.9 and 9 billion PBMCs per donor were obtained by leukapheresis.

V is clipped by 3 bases and J by 1 base, and the sequence between their germline boundaries is 13 bases long. The CDR3 runs 16 residues from the cysteine to the phenylalanine. Just the 48-base CDR3 DNA is kept, in frame starting at base 1. The germline V gene supplies CDR1 SGHTA and CDR2 FQGNSA. Beyond this particular receptor, the publication reports: Larger estimated clonotype richness was generally found for naive subsets than for memory subsets. Sampling was restricted to blood, and TCR repertoires in tissue are likely to differ from TCR repertoires in blood. Compared with non-shared clonotypes, the clonotypes found in all four sorted-subset donors had higher generation probabilities. Because the study included a small number of donors, the genetic and exposure-history diversity represented was limited. About 5% of naive CD4, 3.5% of naive CD8, approximately 2% of memory CD4, and about 0.4% of memory CD8 clonotypes were shared across four donors. Pairwise subsampling indicated that sequencing depth was expected to affect the degree of clonotype sharing among donors. Even with the large sequencing depth, rarefaction of the sorted-subset datasets indicated that sequencing was incomplete.

Healthy HIV-negative adults with no recently reported acute infections or vaccinations were included as donors. Only Caucasian adults living in Nashville, Tennessee, USA were represented among the donors. CD4+ T cells were enriched by magnetic negative selection, after which naive cells were positively selected on CD45RA and the negative fraction was taken as the memory subset. Blood was collected by leukapheresis, and PBMCs were isolated by Ficoll-Histopaque density gradient centrifugation and then cryopreserved in liquid nitrogen vapor phase. Analytical flow cytometry was used to check the purity and quantity of every magnetically sorted T cell population. Genomic DNA was isolated from every sorted fraction and measured by UV absorbance on a Nanodrop 2000c. About this clone: Its antigen target is currently unknown. Per-nucleotide qualities are absent, and no much larger clonotype sits a single base away.

Using the deep immunoSEQ assay, multiplex PCR amplified TCR CDR3 regions from genomic DNA. Extracted genomic DNA from each cell subset was distributed evenly across all wells of several immunoSEQ 96-well plates, and each plate was treated as a replicate. For sorted subsets, about 200 ng genomic DNA, equal to some 30,000 T cell genomes, was loaded into each replicate PCR. Purified libraries were quantified with a Qubit 3.0 fluorometer, sized on a Bioanalyzer 2100, and re-quantified with the KAPA Library Quantification kit. Every immunoSEQ 96-well plate was sequenced on a separate single-read 150-cycle Illumina NextSeq 550 flow cell. The study's own analysis went as follows. Because the immunoSEQ output held only junctional sequences and lacked quality scores, the filtering could not match the filtering applied to full-length reads. To assign V/J genes and CDR3, sequences were annotated against IMGT germline references using PyIR, a Python wrapper for IgBLAST v1.9. Any read was removed if the V/J assignment was weak (E-value above 1e-6), the CDR3 was missing, or the read contained stop codons, out-of-frame junctions, or ambiguous translated residues. V3J clonotypes were defined by identical inferred V gene, J gene, and CDR3 amino acid sequence. Percentage overlap between repertoires was computed as shared unique clonotypes divided by the size of the smaller repertoire. RTK rarefaction, the Chao1 estimator, and Recon v2.1 estimates of unobserved clonotypes were used to assess repertoire richness. Generation probabilities for all TCRbeta clonotypes obtained by the gDNA method from a few donors were computed using OLGA. What TCRdb holds here is the immuneACCESS table cut down to in-frame rearrangements. Part of the clones is not present; checked against another copy, under half of the missing clones reflect an unresolved V gene, and the others are unexplained. Clonal size and the V and J genes are those of that table, whereas D and trimming came from the DNA. The sample table contains about 700,000 clones; only one count was recorded for around 74% of them. The top ten hold about 1.7% of the sample.

This clonotype originated in a woman aged 30 to 39 in good health. Rearrangement joined TRBV7-2 to TRBJ2-1; the D gene is not confidently resolved. The sample was memory CD4+ T cells sorted from blood. What this sample's cell subset or site label stands for: CD45RA-negative fraction. CDR3 loop: CASSLVSLGSYNEQFF. The base sequence is TGTGCCAGCAGCTTGGTGTCTTTGGGGTCCTACAATGAGCAGTTCTTC.